The following is a TCR beta chain sequence with its context. V gave up 2 bases and J gave up 0 bases, with 5 bases separating them. CDR3 size: 13 residues. The germline CDR1 and CDR2 sequences are MNHEY and SVGAGI. The sample originates from a study of T cell responses to AZD1222 COVID-19 vaccine. Repertoires were generated with immunoSEQ multiplex PCR, while TCRdb's copy carries only in-frame clones and drops some. Of about 120,000 clones detected, 86% appear once; the ten largest clones hold about 7.8%. The sequence came from an adult in good health. The chain couples TRBV6-5 to TRBJ2-7; D ambiguous. This specimen was peripheral blood, taken on day 0 of AZD1222 vaccination. This CDR3 is CASSYTLSYEQYF. For the CDR3, the DNA is TGTGCCAGCAGTTACACCCTCTCCTACGAGCAGTACTTC.